Presented here are 9 T cell receptor beta chains from one specimen sequenced in a study of response to subunit inactivated influenza vaccine. TCRdb reprocessed the RT-PCR reads with MiXCR, giving one entry per CDR3 protein. Of hundreds of thousands of distinct CDR3 sequences listed, about 15% are singletons. Sample: PBMCs from blood, taken approximately 15 days before vaccination. The receptors were sampled from a man aged 45 to 65 who received an inactivated influenza vaccine.

The gene calls are TRBV7-2 and TRBJ2-7; 13 bases line up with TRBD2. The CDR3 extends over 15 amino acids. Germline V lookup: CDR1 SGHTA, CDR2 FQGNSA. V shed 6 bases and J 5 bases; nucleotides not matched to a gene: 7. CDR3 bases: TGTGCCAGCAGGCTGGGGACTAGCGGGGTCAACGAGCAGTACTTC. Encoded protein: CASRLGTSGVNEQYF.

In its sample, this clonotype was seen a few times. The rearrangement links TRBV5-4 to TRBJ2-1, with 9 bases matching TRBD2. The CDR3 is 15 amino acids. CDR1 and CDR2 from the germline V gene are SGHNT and YYREEE (reference sequence). Unmatched junction bases numbered 5, after V lost 4 bases and J lost 3 bases. This chain's CDR3 is CASSTGTSYYNEQFF. The CDR3 DNA follows: TGTGCCAGCAGCACCGGGACTAGCTACTACAATGAGCAGTTCTTC.

The V gene is TRBV20-1, the J gene TRBJ2-7; D perhaps matches TRBD1 (7 bases). The V end lost 0 bases, the J end lost 4 bases, and 13 bases lay between the germline ends. CDR1 DFQATT and CDR2 SNEGSKA come from the germline V gene (reference sequence). This CDR3 contains 14 residues. The CDR3 nucleotides are TGCAGTGCTAGAGATAGTCCAGGGGGGTACGAGCAGTACTTC. This sequence encodes CSARDSPGGYEQYF.

The CDR3 is CASSSIDYGETQYF. CDR3 bases: TGTGCCAGCAGCAGTATCGACTATGGGGAGACCCAGTACTTC. The V and J genes are TRBV25-1 and TRBJ2-5, with TRBD2 as a possible D gene (5 bases). CDR1 and CDR2 (germline): MGHDK, SYGVNS. Trimming shortened V by 6 bases and J by 5 bases, and 16 bases separated the two germline ends. The CDR3 has 14 residues.

This chain links TRBV11-2 with TRBJ2-2; 7 bases are a match to TRBD1. Germline V gene sequence: CDR1 SGHAT, CDR2 FQNNGV. The CDR3 is 18 amino acids. V shed 5 bases, J shed 6 bases, and the junction held 18 bases outside the gene matches. The CDR3: CASSLINRDRDSSGELFF. CDR3 nucleotide sequence: TGTGCCAGCAGCCTAATCAACCGGGACAGAGACTCATCCGGGGAGCTGTTTTTT.

This clonotype occurred a few times. The chain joins TRBV29-1 to TRBJ2-1, with 7 bases lining up with TRBD1. CDR1 and CDR2 from the germline V gene are SQVTM and ANQGSEA. V lost 8 bases to trimming and J lost 4 bases; unmatched junction nucleotides: 8. The CDR3 runs to 13 residues. The DNA of the CDR3 is TGCAGCATGACCCGGGACAGATACAATGAGCAGTTCTTC. It translates to CSMTRDRYNEQFF.

This sequence joins TRBV6-2 or TRBV6-3 and TRBJ2-7; TRBD1 aligns across 8 bases. Germline values: CDR1 MNHEY, CDR2 SVGEGT. J was trimmed by 3 bases and V by 5 bases; bases with no gene match: 9. This CDR3 comprises 15 residues. This chain's CDR3 is CASSQGTGYYYEQYF. The CDR3 DNA reads as TGTGCCAGCAGTCAAGGGACAGGCTATTACTACGAGCAGTACTTC.

J is TRBJ2-1 and V is TRBV5-1, with 10 nucleotides matching TRBD1. CDR3 size: 15 residues. V lost 3 bases and J lost 7; bases outside the gene matches: 7. Germline CDR1 is SGHRS and CDR2 is YFSETQ. In DNA form, the CDR3 reads TGCGCCAGCAGCTGGGGGGGACAGGGGAAGAATGAGCAGTTCTTC. Its protein product is CASSWGGQGKNEQFF.

This chain connects TRBV6-1 to TRBJ1-5; D remains ambiguous. The V gene's germline CDR1 is MNHNS and CDR2 SASEGT. This CDR3 contains 14 residues. Trimming removed 2 bases at V and 7 bases at J, with 12 bases between. CDR3 residues: CASSESGREQPQHF. CDR3 coding DNA: TGTGCCAGCAGTGAAAGTGGTAGGGAACAGCCCCAGCATTTT.